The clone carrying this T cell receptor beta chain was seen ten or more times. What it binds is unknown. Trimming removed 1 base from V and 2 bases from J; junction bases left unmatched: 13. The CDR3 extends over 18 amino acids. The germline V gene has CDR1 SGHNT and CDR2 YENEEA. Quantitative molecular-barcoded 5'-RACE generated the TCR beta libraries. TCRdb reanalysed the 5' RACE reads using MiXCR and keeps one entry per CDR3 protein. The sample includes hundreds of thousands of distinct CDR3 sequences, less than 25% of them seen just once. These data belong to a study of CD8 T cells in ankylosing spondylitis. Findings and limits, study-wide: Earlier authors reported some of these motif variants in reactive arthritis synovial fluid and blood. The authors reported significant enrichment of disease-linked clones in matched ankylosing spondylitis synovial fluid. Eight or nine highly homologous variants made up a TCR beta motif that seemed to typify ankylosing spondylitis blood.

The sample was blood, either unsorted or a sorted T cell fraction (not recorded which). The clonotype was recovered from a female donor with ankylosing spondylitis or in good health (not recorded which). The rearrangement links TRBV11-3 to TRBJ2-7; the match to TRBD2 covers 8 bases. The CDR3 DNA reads TGTGCCAGCAGCTTAGGGTCTAGCGGGTCGACCAATACCTACGAGCAGTACTTC. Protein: CASSLGSSGSTNTYEQYF. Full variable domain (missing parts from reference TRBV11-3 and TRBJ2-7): EAGVVQSPRYKIIEKKQPVAFWCNPISGHNTLYWYLQNLGQGPELLIRYENEEAVDDSQLPKDRFSAERLKGVDSTLKIQPAELGDSAVYLCASSLGSSGSTNTYEQYFGPGTRLTVT.